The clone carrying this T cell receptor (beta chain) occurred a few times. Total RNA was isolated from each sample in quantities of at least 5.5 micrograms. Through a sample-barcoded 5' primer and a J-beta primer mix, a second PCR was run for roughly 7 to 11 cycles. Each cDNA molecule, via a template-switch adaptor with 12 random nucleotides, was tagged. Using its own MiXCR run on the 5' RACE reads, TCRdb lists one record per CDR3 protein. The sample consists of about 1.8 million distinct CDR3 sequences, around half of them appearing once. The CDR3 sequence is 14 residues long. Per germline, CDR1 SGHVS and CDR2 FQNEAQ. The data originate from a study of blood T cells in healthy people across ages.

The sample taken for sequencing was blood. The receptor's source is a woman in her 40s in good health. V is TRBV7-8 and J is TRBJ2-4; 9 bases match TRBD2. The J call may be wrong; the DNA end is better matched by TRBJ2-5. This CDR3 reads CASSVGTSRETQYF. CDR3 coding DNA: TGTGCCAGCAGCGTAGGGACTAGCAGGGAGACCCAGTACTTC.